A single sample is the source of the 4 T cell receptor beta chains below, sequenced in a study of CD8 T cells in Susac syndrome. The RNA input was roughly 0.45 to 1 ug, and it was reverse transcribed with random hexamers. TCRdb re-analysed the immunoSEQ multiplex PCR reads in MiXCR, keeping a single row per CDR3 protein. This table holds just over 150,000 distinct CDR3 sequences, about 95% found once. The sample consisted of CD8+ T cells from PBMCs. The receptor set was obtained from a human donor with multiple sclerosis.

The chain couples TRBV19 to TRBJ2-1; 7 bases are shared with TRBD1. CDR1 is LNHDA, CDR2 SQIVND, per germline (reference sequence). V was clipped by 5 bases and J by 0 bases; unmatched bases: 4. This CDR3 is built from 15 residues. CDR3 amino acids: CASSADRSSYNEQFF. In nucleotides, the CDR3 is TGTGCCAGTAGTGCGGACAGGAGCTCCTACAATGAGCAGTTCTTC. Full variable domain (remainder filled in from reference TRBV19 and TRBJ2-1): DGGITQSPKYLFRKEGQNVTLSCEQNLNHDAMYWYRQDPGQGLRLIYYSQIVNDFQKGDIAEGYSVSREKKESFPLTVTSAQKNPTAFYLCASSADRSSYNEQFFGPGTRLTVL.

This sequence joins TRBV7-9 and TRBJ2-1; perhaps TRBD1 as D (6 bases). The length of the CDR3 is 15 residues. Germline assignment: CDR1 SEHNR and CDR2 FQNEAQ (reference sequence). With 1 base removed from V and 6 bases from J, the gap between germline ends came to 13 bases. The CDR3 DNA reads as TGTGCCAGCAGCTTAGTCCAGGACAGACTCAATGAGCAGTTCTTC. Translated, it gives CASSLVQDRLNEQFF.

The chain is built from TRBV9 and TRBJ2-3; D uncertain. CDR1 SGDLS and CDR2 YYNGEE come from the germline V gene. Trimming stripped 0 bases from V and 6 bases from J, with 5 bases between. The CDR3 loop spans 12 amino acids. Written as DNA, the CDR3 is TGTGCCAGCAGCGTAGCAAGGGATACGCAGTATTTT. It encodes CASSVARDTQYF.

The genes are TRBV9 and TRBJ1-2; D is ambiguous. V was cut by 4 bases and J by 4 bases, with 8 bases left in between. CDR1 is SGDLS and CDR2 is YYNGEE in the germline V gene. CDR3 length equals 12 residues. The CDR3 reads CASSHNSYGYTF. In DNA, the CDR3 is TGTGCCAGCAGCCACAATAGCTATGGCTACACCTTC.